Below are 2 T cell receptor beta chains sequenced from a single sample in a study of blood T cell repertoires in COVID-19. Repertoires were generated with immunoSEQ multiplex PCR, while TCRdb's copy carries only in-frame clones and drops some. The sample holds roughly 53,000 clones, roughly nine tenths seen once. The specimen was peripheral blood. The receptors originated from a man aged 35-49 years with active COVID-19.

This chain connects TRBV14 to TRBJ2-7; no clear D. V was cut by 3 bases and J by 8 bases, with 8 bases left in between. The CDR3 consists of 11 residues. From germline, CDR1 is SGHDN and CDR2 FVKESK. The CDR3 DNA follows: TGTGCCAGCAGCCACCCGGTTCAGCAGTACTTC. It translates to CASSHPVQQYF. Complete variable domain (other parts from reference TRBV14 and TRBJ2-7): EAGVTQFPSHSVIEKGQTVTLRCDPISGHDNLYWYRRVMGKEIKFLLHFVKESKQDESGMPNNRFLAERTGGTYSTLKVQPAELEDSGVYFCASSHPVQQYFGPGTRLTVT.

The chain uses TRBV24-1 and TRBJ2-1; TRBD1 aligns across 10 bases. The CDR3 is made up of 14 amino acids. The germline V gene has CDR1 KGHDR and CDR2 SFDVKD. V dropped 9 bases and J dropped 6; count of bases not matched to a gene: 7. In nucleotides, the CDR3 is TGTGCCACCCGAGGGACAGGGGAGGGCAATGAGCAGTTCTTC. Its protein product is CATRGTGEGNEQFF.